This T cell receptor (beta chain) was captured by sequencing in a study of cytomegalovirus exposure and HLA in healthy donors. Study-wide results and limits: The productive fraction for most TCR beta V segments was about 87% or about 30% in an earlier analysis.

Comment on this clone: Its antigen is not known.

V lost 6 bases and J lost 7, with 12 bases in between. The germline CDR1 and CDR2 sequences are MNHNS and SASEGT. The CDR3 extends over 13 amino acids. The study ran its PCR with 60 Vbeta and 13 Jbeta primers. Some clones are missing from TCRdb's copy, which holds only in-frame ones; the method was immunoSEQ multiplex PCR. The sample has more than 95,000 clones; about 81% are singletons. Material for sequencing was PBMCs. This sequence joins TRBV6-1 and TRBJ2-2, with TRBD2 as a possible D gene (6 bases). This receptor was obtained from a woman in her 30s in good health and CMV-seronegative. The CDR3 region is CASSVGSVGELFF. The CDR3 DNA follows: TGTGCCAGCAGCGTCGGGAGCGTCGGGGAGCTGTTTTTT.